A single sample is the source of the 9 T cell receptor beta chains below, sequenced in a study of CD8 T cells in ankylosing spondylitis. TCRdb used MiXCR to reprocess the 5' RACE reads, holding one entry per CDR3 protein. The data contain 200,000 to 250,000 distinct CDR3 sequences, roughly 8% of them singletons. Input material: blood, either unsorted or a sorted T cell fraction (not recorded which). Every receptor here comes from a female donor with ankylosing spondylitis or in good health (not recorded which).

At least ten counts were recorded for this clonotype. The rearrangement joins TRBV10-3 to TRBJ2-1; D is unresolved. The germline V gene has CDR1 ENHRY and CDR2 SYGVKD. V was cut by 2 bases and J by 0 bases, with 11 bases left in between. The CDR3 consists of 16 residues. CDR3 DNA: TGTGCCATCAGTGAGGGAACGGCGAGCTCCTACAATGAGCAGTTCTTC. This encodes CAISEGTASSYNEQFF.

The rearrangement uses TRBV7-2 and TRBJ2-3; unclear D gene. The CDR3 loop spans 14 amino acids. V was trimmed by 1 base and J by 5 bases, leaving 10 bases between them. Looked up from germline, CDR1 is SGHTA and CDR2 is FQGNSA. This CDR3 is CASSLVGVGDTQYF. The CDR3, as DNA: TGTGCCAGCAGCTTAGTTGGCGTAGGAGATACGCAGTATTTT. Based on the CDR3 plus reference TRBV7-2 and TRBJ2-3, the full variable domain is GAGVSQSPSNKVTEKGKDVELRCDPISGHTALYWYRQSLGQGLEFLIYFQGNSAPDKSGLPSDRFSAERTGGSVSTLTIQRTQQEDSAVYLCASSLVGVGDTQYFGPGTRLTVL.

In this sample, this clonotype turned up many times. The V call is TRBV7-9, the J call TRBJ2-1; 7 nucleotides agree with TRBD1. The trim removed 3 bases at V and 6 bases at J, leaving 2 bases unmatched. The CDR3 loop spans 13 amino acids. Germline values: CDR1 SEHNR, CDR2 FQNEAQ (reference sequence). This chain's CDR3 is CASSLGQINEQFF. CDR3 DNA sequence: TGTGCCAGCAGCTTGGGACAGATCAATGAGCAGTTCTTC.

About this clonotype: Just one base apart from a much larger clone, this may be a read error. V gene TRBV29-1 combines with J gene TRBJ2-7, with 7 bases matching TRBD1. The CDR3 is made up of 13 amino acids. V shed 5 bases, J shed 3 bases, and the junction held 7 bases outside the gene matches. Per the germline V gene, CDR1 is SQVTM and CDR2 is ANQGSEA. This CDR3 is CSVSMGQSYEQYF. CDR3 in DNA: TGCAGCGTTTCAATGGGACAGAGCTACGAGCAGTACTTC.

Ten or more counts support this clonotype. CDR3 nucleotides: TGTGCCAGCATGGCGGGAGACTACAATGAGCAGTTCTTC. Amino acids: CASMAGDYNEQFF. V usage is TRBV2 and J usage is TRBJ2-1; TRBD2 agrees at 7 bases. In germline, CDR1 is SNHLY, CDR2 FYNNEI. V lost 7 bases and J lost 3; bases outside the gene matches: 3. The CDR3 covers 13 residues.

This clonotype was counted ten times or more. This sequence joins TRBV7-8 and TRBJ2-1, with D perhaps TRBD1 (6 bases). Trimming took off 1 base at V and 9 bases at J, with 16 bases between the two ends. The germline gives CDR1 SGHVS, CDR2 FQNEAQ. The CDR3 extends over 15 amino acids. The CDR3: CASSLGLRKGGEQFF. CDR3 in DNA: TGTGCCAGCAGCTTAGGGTTGAGGAAAGGGGGTGAGCAGTTCTTC.

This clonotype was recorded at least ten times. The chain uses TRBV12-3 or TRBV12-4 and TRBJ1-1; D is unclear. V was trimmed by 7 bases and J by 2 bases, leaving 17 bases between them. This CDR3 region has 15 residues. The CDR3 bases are TGTGCCAGCACCCCTTTTGGGGAGGCAAACACTGAAGCTTTCTTT. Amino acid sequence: CASTPFGEANTEAFF.

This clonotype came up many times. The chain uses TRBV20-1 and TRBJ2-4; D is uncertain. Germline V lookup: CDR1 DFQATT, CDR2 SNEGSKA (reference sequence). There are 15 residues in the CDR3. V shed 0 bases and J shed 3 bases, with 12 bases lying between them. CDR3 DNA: TGCAGTGCTAGAGAGGGTGTAGGTGTCAAAAACATTCAGTACTTC. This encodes CSAREGVGVKNIQYF.

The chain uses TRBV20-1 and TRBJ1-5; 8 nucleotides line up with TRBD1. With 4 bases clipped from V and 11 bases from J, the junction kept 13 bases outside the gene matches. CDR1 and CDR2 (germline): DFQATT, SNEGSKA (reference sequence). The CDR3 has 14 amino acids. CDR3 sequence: CSAKSGGAGVAQHF. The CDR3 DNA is TGCAGTGCTAAATCAGGGGGCGCCGGGGTTGCCCAGCATTTT.